Shown below are 10 T cell receptor beta chains from a single sample sequenced in a study of cytomegalovirus exposure and HLA in healthy donors. This PCR relied on a set of 60 Vbeta primers and 13 Jbeta primers. Produced via immunoSEQ multiplex PCR; TCRdb's table is partial and in-frame only. The repertoire holds about 150,000 clones, with roughly three fifths as singletons. The source material was PBMCs. The receptors stem from a woman aged 60-75 years in good health and CMV-seronegative.

Written as DNA, the CDR3 is TGTGCCAGCAGCCGCATTAGGGGACAGTACTACAATGAGCAGTTCTTC. It yields the protein CASSRIRGQYYNEQFF. The chain recombines TRBV7-8 with TRBJ2-1; 7 bases map to TRBD1. Unmatched junction bases numbered 10, after V lost 5 bases and J lost 3 bases. Germline V lookup: CDR1 SGHVS, CDR2 FQNEAQ. The CDR3 extends over 16 amino acids.

The chain couples TRBV2 to TRBJ1-2; maybe TRBD1 (5 bases). Deletions cut 9 bases from V and 3 bases from J, with 17 bases between. Germline V gene lookup returns CDR1 SNHLY and CDR2 FYNNEI. This CDR3 is 14 amino acids long. The CDR3 loop is CASGRDGGYYGYTF. In nucleotides, the CDR3 is TGTGCCAGTGGTCGGGACGGGGGATACTATGGCTACACCTTC. Based on the CDR3 plus reference TRBV2 and TRBJ1-2, the full variable domain is EPEVTQTPSHQVTQMGQEVILRCVPISNHLYFYWYRQILGQKVEFLVSFYNNEISEKSEIFDDQFSVERPDGSNFTLKIRSTKLEDSAMYFCASGRDGGYYGYTFGSGTRLTVV.

The chain recombines TRBV29-1 with TRBJ2-1; 7 bases align to TRBD1. V shed 6 bases, J shed 4 bases, and the junction held 3 bases outside the gene matches. Germline CDR1 is SQVTM and CDR2 is ANQGSEA. This CDR3 spans 12 amino acids. In nucleotides, the CDR3 is TGCAGCGTCGTGACAGGGTACAATGAGCAGTTCTTC. It translates to CSVVTGYNEQFF.

This clone occurred a few times. In DNA form, the CDR3 reads TGCGCCAGCAGCCAAGTTGAACAGATAGGCAATCAGCCCCAGCATTTT. Amino acids: CASSQVEQIGNQPQHF. The V gene is TRBV4-1, the J gene TRBJ1-5; no reliable D call. CDR1 and CDR2 (germline): MGHRA, YSYEKL. CDR3 size: 16 residues. Trimming removed 1 base at V and 2 bases at J, with 12 bases between.

For the CDR3, the DNA is TGTGCCAGCAGAGTCCGGGACAGGGGATTCTACGAGCAGTACTTC. This encodes CASRVRDRGFYEQYF. V and J are TRBV6-5 and TRBJ2-7; 10 positions agree with TRBD1. This CDR3 has 15 amino acids. With 6 bases clipped from V and 3 bases from J, the junction kept 8 bases outside the gene matches. Germline lookup yields CDR1 MNHEY and CDR2 SVGAGI.

The rearrangement links TRBV19 to TRBJ2-3, with a tentative D call TRBD2 (5 bases). Germline V CDR1 and CDR2: LNHDA, SQIVND (reference sequence). The CDR3 runs 15 residues. Trimming left V 5 bases short and J 2 bases short, with 14 bases between. CDR3 bases: TGTGCCAGTAGTCGCAATGAGGGTTACACAGATACGCAGTATTTT. Translated, it gives CASSRNEGYTDTQYF.

Only a few counts were recorded for this clone. The J gene is TRBJ1-1, the V gene TRBV5-4, with D possibly TRBD1 on 6 matching bases. V was pared by 0 bases and J by 0 bases, with 12 bases between. Germline assignment: CDR1 SGHNT and CDR2 YYREEE (reference sequence). This CDR3 has 16 residues. This CDR3 is CASSLETGRMNTEAFF. CDR3 nucleotides: TGTGCCAGCAGCTTGGAAACAGGGCGAATGAACACTGAAGCTTTCTTT.

The chain joins TRBV5-1 to TRBJ1-1; D gene ambiguous. The V and J ends lost 0 bases and 0 bases respectively, with 9 bases between them. There are 15 residues in the CDR3. The germline CDR1 and CDR2 sequences are SGHRS and YFSETQ. Here the CDR3 reads CASSLATGVNTEAFF. Here the CDR3 DNA reads TGCGCCAGCAGCTTGGCCACGGGAGTGAACACTGAAGCTTTCTTT.

The rearrangement joins TRBV28 to TRBJ2-7; 8 nucleotides match TRBD1. CDR1 and CDR2 from the germline V gene are MDHEN and SYDVKM. V lost 4 bases and J lost 2; bases outside the gene matches: 10. The CDR3 consists of 16 residues. The CDR3 bases are TGTGCCAGCAGTTCCACCCGACAGGGGCCAGCCTACGAGCAGTACTTC. This encodes CASSSTRQGPAYEQYF.

This clone was seen only a few times. Here the CDR3 reads CASSLDGTGANEQFF. The CDR3 DNA is TGCGCCAGCAGCTTGGACGGGACAGGGGCCAATGAGCAGTTCTTC. This chain connects TRBV5-1 to TRBJ2-1; 10 bases are shared with TRBD1. The length of the CDR3 is 15 residues. The J segment lost 6 bases and the V segment lost 0 bases, leaving 3 bases of the junction unmatched. Germline V gives CDR1 SGHRS, CDR2 YFSETQ.